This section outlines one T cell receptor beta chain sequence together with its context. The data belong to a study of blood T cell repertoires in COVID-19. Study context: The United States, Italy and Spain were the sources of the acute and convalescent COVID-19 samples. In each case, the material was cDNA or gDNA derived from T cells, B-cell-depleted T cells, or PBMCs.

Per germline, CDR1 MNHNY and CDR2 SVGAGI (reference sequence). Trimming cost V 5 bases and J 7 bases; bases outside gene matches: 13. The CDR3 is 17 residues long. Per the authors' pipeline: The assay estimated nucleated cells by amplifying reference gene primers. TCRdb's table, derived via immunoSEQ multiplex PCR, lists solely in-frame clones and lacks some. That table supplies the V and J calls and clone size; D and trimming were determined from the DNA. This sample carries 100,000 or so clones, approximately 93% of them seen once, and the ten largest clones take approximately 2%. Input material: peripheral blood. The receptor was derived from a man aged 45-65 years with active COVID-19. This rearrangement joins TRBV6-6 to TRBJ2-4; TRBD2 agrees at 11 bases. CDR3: CASSPLGSGGEDNIQYF. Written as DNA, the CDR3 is TGTGCCAGCAGTCCCTTGGGTAGCGGGGGGGAAGATAACATTCAGTACTTC.